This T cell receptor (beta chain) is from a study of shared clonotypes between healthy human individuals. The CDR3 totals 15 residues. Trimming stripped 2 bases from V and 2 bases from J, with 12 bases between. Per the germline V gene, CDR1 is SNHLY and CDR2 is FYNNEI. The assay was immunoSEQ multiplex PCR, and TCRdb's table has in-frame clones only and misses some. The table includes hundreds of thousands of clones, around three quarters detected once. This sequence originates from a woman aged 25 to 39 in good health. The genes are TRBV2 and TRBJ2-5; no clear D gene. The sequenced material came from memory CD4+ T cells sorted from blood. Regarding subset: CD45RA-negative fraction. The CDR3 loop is CASSEQALLQETQYF. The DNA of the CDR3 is TGTGCCAGCAGTGAACAGGCCTTACTACAAGAGACCCAGTACTTC. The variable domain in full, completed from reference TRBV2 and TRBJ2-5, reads EPEVTQTPSHQVTQMGQEVILRCVPISNHLYFYWYRQILGQKVEFLVSFYNNEISEKSEIFDDQFSVERPDGSNFTLKIRSTKLEDSAMYFCASSEQALLQETQYFGPGTRLLVL.